Listed below are T cell receptor beta chains from one sample, sequenced in a study of T cells in tumors after PD-1 blockade. Clones were read by immunoSEQ multiplex PCR, and TCRdb kept only the in-frame ones, dropping some. The data contain tens of thousands of clones, under 85% of them singletons. Specimen: PBMCs, collected before anti-PD-1 therapy. These receptor sequences come from a human donor with advanced basal cell or squamous cell carcinoma (not recorded which). Both conserved end residues are part of each CDR3. The D gene is left open where the match is weak. Some rows mark clone size as missing; the rest say once, few, many or name a class of expanded clone.

v_gene	j_gene	abundance	d_gene	CDR3aa	CDR3nt
TRBV2	TRBJ1-2	NA	NA	CASNGHYGYTF	TGTGCCAGCAATGGGCACTATGGCTACACCTTC
TRBV5-1	TRBJ2-6	NA	NA	CASSLMPGSSGANVLTF	TGCGCCAGCAGCCTCATGCCAGGCAGCTCTGGGGCCAACGTCCTGACTTTC
TRBV27	TRBJ1-2	NA	NA	CASSLTESGDYGYTF	TGTGCCAGCAGTTTAACGGAGTCGGGGGACTATGGCTACACCTTC
TRBV3-1/TRBV3-2	TRBJ2-5	NA	NA	CASDLSLAYLETQYF	TGTGCCAGTGACCTCTCGCTAGCATATTTGGAGACCCAGTACTTC
TRBV10-3	TRBJ2-3	NA	TRBD2	CAISKREGTDTQYF	TGTGCCATCAGTAAGCGGGAGGGCACAGATACGCAGTATTTT
TRBV5-6	TRBJ2-3	NA	TRBD2	CASSFMAGGYTDTQYF	TGTGCCAGCAGCTTTATGGCGGGAGGGTACACAGATACGCAGTATTTT
TRBV5-4	TRBJ1-4	NA	TRBD1	CASSSGQGSGEKLFF	TGTGCCAGCAGCTCAGGACAGGGGAGTGGTGAAAAACTGTTTTTT
TRBV10-3	TRBJ2-6	NA	NA	CAIAGGSSGANVLTF	TGTGCCATAGCAGGGGGGAGCTCTGGGGCCAACGTCCTGACTTTC
TRBV6-5	TRBJ2-3	NA	TRBD2	CASRSSGSGTDTQYF	TGTGCCAGCAGATCTAGCGGGAGCGGCACAGATACGCAGTATTTT
TRBV5-4	TRBJ2-1	NA	NA	CASSPNIREFEQFF	TGTGCCAGCAGCCCAAATATCCGGGAGTTTGAGCAGTTCTTC
TRBV2	TRBJ2-5	NA	NA	CASSTDSTSGETQYF	TGTGCCAGCAGTACGGACAGCACGAGCGGAGAGACCCAGTACTTC
TRBV5-4	TRBJ2-3	NA	NA	CASSTGLGGSRTDTQYF	TGTGCCAGCAGCACTGGGTTGGGCGGGTCTCGCACAGATACGCAGTATTTT
TRBV6-5	TRBJ1-2	NA	TRBD1	CASSYQGASLTF	TGTGCCAGCAGTTATCAGGGGGCTTCCCTAACCTTC
TRBV7-6	TRBJ1-2	few	NA	CASSLGVQGGDYTF	TGTGCCAGCAGCTTAGGAGTACAGGGTGGCGACTACACCTTC
TRBV5-1	TRBJ1-3	NA	NA	CASSLVAGAGNTIYF	TGCGCCAGCAGCTTGGTAGCGGGAGCTGGAAACACCATATATTTT
TRBV15	TRBJ2-1	NA	TRBD2	CATSSGGTSGYNEQFF	TGTGCCACCAGCAGCGGAGGGACTAGCGGTTACAATGAGCAGTTCTTC
TRBV11-2	TRBJ2-2	NA	NA	CASSLDLPWSGNTGELFF	TGTGCCAGCAGCTTAGATCTGCCCTGGAGCGGAAACACCGGGGAGCTGTTTTTT
TRBV27	TRBJ1-2	large	NA	CASSLVNGGYGYTF	TGTGCCAGCAGTTTAGTGAACGGGGGTTATGGCTACACCTTC
TRBV29-1	TRBJ2-1	NA	TRBD2	CSVDGTSGRVEQFF	TGCAGCGTCGACGGGACTAGCGGGAGGGTTGAGCAGTTCTTC
TRBV5-1	TRBJ1-1	NA	NA	CASSLAPGFTEAFF	TGCGCCAGCAGCTTGGCCCCGGGCTTCACTGAAGCTTTCTTT
TRBV19	TRBJ2-6	once	TRBD2	CASRLVSGRAAGANVLTF	TGTGCCAGTAGGCTTGTTAGCGGGAGGGCCGCGGGGGCCAACGTCCTGACTTTC
TRBV6-5	TRBJ1-3	NA	TRBD1	CASSRDSDSGNTIYF	TGTGCCAGCAGTAGGGACAGCGACTCTGGAAACACCATATATTTT
TRBV28	TRBJ2-7	NA	TRBD2	CASSFVGNPGTSGRRHEQYF	TGTGCCAGCAGTTTTGTTGGTAACCCGGGTACTAGCGGGAGGAGACACGAGCAGTACTTC
TRBV21-1	TRBJ1-3	NA	NA	CASSHTGNTIYF	TGTGCCAGCAGCCACACCGGAAACACCATATATTTT
TRBV28	TRBJ2-7	NA	NA	CASSFSRGGPYEQYF	TGTGCCAGCAGTTTTTCCAGGGGGGGTCCCTACGAGCAGTACTTC
TRBV5-1	TRBJ1-3	NA	TRBD1	CASSGQGHNSGNTIYF	TGCGCCAGCAGCGGACAGGGACACAACTCTGGAAACACCATATATTTT
TRBV29-1	TRBJ1-1	NA	NA	CSVRTAEAFF	TGCAGCGTGCGGACAGCAGAAGCTTTCTTT
TRBV5-1	TRBJ1-1	NA	NA	CASSQREGGNTEAFF	TGCGCCAGCAGCCAGCGGGAGGGGGGCAACACTGAAGCTTTCTTT
TRBV6-1	TRBJ2-1	NA	TRBD2	CASSEVQRLAGGGEQFF	TGTGCCAGCAGTGAAGTTCAAAGGCTAGCGGGAGGAGGGGAGCAGTTCTTC
TRBV5-8	TRBJ2-5	NA	NA	CASSPGRYLETQYF	TGTGCCAGCAGCCCGGGACGGTATCTGGAGACCCAGTACTTC
TRBV10-3	TRBJ2-6	NA	TRBD1	CAISEGQESGANVLTF	TGTGCCATCAGTGAGGGACAGGAGTCTGGGGCCAACGTCCTGACTTTC
TRBV6-5	TRBJ2-1	few	NA	CASSYGTQYNEQFF	TGTGCCAGCAGCTACGGGACTCAGTACAATGAGCAGTTCTTC
TRBV19	TRBJ2-5	many	TRBD2	CASSTWGLAGVYQETQYF	TGTGCCAGTAGTACGTGGGGACTAGCGGGGGTGTACCAAGAGACCCAGTACTTC
TRBV5-1	TRBJ1-4	NA	NA	CASSLEGVQEPEKLFF	TGCGCCAGCAGCTTGGAGGGTGTACAGGAGCCGGAAAAACTGTTTTTT
TRBV7-2	TRBJ2-1	NA	TRBD2	CASSLGRTSGYSGFF	TGTGCCAGCAGCTTGGGGAGGACTAGCGGGTACTCTGGGTTCTTC
TRBV6-6	TRBJ2-1	NA	TRBD2	CASSYNVAGNEQFF	TGTGCCAGCAGTTACAACGTAGCGGGCAATGAGCAGTTCTTC
TRBV11-3	TRBJ2-3	NA	TRBD1	CASSSPGQGADTQYF	TGTGCCAGCAGCTCTCCGGGACAGGGGGCGGATACGCAGTATTTT
TRBV2	TRBJ2-2	NA	NA	CASRTLGSGNTGELFF	TGTGCCAGCAGGACGTTGGGTAGCGGTAACACCGGGGAGCTGTTTTTT
TRBV6-5	TRBJ1-4	NA	TRBD1	CASRYPGTAFEKLFF	TGTGCCAGCAGGTATCCTGGGACAGCATTTGAAAAACTGTTTTTT
TRBV10-3	TRBJ1-2	NA	TRBD1	CAISATGANYGYTF	TGTGCCATCAGTGCGACAGGGGCTAACTATGGCTACACCTTC
TRBV3-1/TRBV3-2	TRBJ2-7	NA	NA	CATSTSYEQYF	TGTGCCACCTCAACATCCTACGAGCAGTACTTC
TRBV6-5	TRBJ1-2	NA	TRBD1	CASSYSGTDLFGYTF	TGTGCCAGCAGTTATTCCGGGACAGACCTCTTTGGCTACACCTTC
TRBV3-1/TRBV3-2	TRBJ2-1	few	TRBD2	CASSPSGGLDNEQFF	TGTGCCAGCAGCCCCAGCGGGGGGCTTGACAATGAGCAGTTCTTC
TRBV28	TRBJ1-5	NA	TRBD1	CASSLGQHRQPQHF	TGTGCCAGCAGTTTGGGACAGCATCGGCAGCCCCAGCATTTT